Included here is one T cell receptor beta chain sequence, with context. Methods used by the authors: Productive clonotypes were detectable down to 2.59 x 10-5 frequency. Sequencing was performed with immunoSEQ multiplex PCR; in TCRdb, only in-frame clones are kept and a portion is missing. That table supplies the V and J calls and clone size; D and trimming were determined from the DNA. The table has around 33,000 clones, more than 55% seen once. This sample is drawn from a study of STAT5B mutations in CD4+ large granular lymphocyte leukemia. The CDR3 is made up of 12 amino acids. Germline V gene data show CDR1 as SQVTM and CDR2 as ANQGSEA. V was pared by 3 bases and J by 6 bases, with 9 bases between.

The chain combines TRBV29-1 with TRBJ2-1; D possibly corresponds to TRBD2 (5 bases). Sequencing used CD4+ T cells from blood buffy coats. This clonotype was obtained from a human donor in good health. The CDR3 sequence is CSVDRGSNEQFF. The CDR3 DNA reads as TGCAGCGTTGATCGGGGTTCCAATGAGCAGTTCTTC.